This TCR beta chain was observed in a study of blood T cell repertoires in COVID-19. Study-level background: Samples representing acute and convalescent COVID-19 were sourced from the United States, Italy and Spain.

The CDR3 runs 17 residues. Trimming took 3 bases from V and 0 from J, leaving 16 bases between them. The germline CDR1 and CDR2 sequences are SEHNR and FQNEAQ (reference sequence). Repertoires were generated with immunoSEQ multiplex PCR, while TCRdb's copy carries only in-frame clones and drops some. The sample has 380,000 or so clones; approximately 88% are singletons. Sequencing was performed on PBMCs or T cells enriched from blood (not recorded which). The chain joins TRBV7-9 to TRBJ2-3; D might be TRBD2 (6 bases). This TCR was recovered from a woman between 35 and 50 years old with acute COVID-19. The CDR3: CASSLGLRISSTDTQYF. As DNA, the CDR3 is TGTGCCAGCAGCTTGGGACTCCGCATCTCGAGCACAGATACGCAGTATTTT.